These 3 T cell receptor beta chains originate from one sample sequenced in a study of blood T cell repertoires in COVID-19. Some clones are missing from TCRdb's copy, which holds only in-frame ones; the method was immunoSEQ multiplex PCR. The table shows 250,000 to 350,000 clones, with 87% occurring only once. The sequencing input was PBMCs or T cells enriched from blood (not recorded which). The receptors were sampled from a woman aged 30 to 39 who had recovered from COVID-19.

This clone was counted between two and nine times. The identical CDR3 is also encoded by other nucleotide sequences in the sample. The rearrangement uses TRBV19 and TRBJ1-2; 7 bases fit TRBD1. This CDR3 has 13 amino acids. CDR1 is LNHDA, CDR2 SQIVND, per germline (reference sequence). V was clipped by 3 bases and J by 7 bases; unmatched bases: 5. The chain's CDR3 is CASSIRDRAGYTF. As DNA, the CDR3 is TGTGCCAGTAGTATCCGAGACAGGGCTGGCTACACCTTC.

The chain joins TRBV28 to TRBJ1-5, with TRBD1 as a possible D gene (6 bases). V was shortened by 3 bases and J by 7 bases, with 10 bases between the two germline ends. Germline assignment: CDR1 MDHEN and CDR2 SYDVKM. The CDR3 runs 13 residues. Here the CDR3 reads CASSFRGGQPQHF. As DNA, the CDR3 is TGTGCCAGCAGTTTTCGGGGGGGCCAGCCCCAGCATTTT.

This clone was recorded only once. V is TRBV27 and J is TRBJ2-5; tentatively, D is TRBD1 (5 bases). The germline V and J ends were trimmed by 6 bases and 2 bases, with 10 bases remaining between them. Germline CDR1 is MNHEY and CDR2 is SMNVEV (reference sequence). The CDR3 consists of 13 residues. This chain's CDR3 is CASRPRVQETQYF. As DNA, the CDR3 is TGTGCCAGCAGGCCCAGGGTACAAGAGACCCAGTACTTC.